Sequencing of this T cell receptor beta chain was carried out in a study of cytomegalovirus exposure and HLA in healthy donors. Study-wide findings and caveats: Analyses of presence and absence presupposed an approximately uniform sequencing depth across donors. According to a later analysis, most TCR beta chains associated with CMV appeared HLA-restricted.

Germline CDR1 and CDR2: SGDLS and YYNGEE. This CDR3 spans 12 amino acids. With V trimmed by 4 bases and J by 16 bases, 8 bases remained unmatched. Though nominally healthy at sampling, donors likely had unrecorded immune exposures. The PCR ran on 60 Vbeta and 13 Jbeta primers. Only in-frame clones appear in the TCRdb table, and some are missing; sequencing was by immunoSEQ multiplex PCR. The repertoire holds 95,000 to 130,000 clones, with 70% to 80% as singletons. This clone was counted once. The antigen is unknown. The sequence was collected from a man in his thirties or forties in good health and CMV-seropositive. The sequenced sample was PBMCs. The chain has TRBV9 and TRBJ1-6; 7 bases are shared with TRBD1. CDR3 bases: TGTGCCAGCAGCTCCTTACCGGGACAGCTCCACTTT. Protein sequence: CASSSLPGQLHF. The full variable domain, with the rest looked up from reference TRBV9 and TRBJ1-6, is DSGVTQTPKHLITATGQRVTLRCSPRSGDLSVYWYQQSLDQGLQFLIQYYNGEERAKGNILERFSAQQFPDLHSELNLSSLELGDSALYFCASSSLPGQLHFGNGTRLTVT.